This T cell receptor (beta chain) was sequenced in a study of response to subunit inactivated influenza vaccine. V was clipped by 6 bases and J by 5 bases; unmatched bases: 5. Germline V gives CDR1 SGHRS, CDR2 YFSETQ. The CDR3 sequence is 15 residues long. General study findings and limits: T cells newly recruited by each seasonal influenza vaccination are few, the authors suggested.

TCRdb reanalysed the RT-PCR reads using MiXCR and keeps one entry per CDR3 protein. The repertoire consists of some 640,000 distinct CDR3 sequences, with around 13% occurring once and the leading ten covering 6% to 8%. On this clonotype: Its antigen is not identified.

This TCR derives from a man in his forties or fifties who received an inactivated influenza vaccine. The V gene is TRBV5-1, the J gene TRBJ2-1; 13 nucleotides align to TRBD2. Sequences were derived from PBMCs from blood, sampled 14 to 15 days before vaccination. The CDR3 loop reads CASKPGLAGNNEQFF. CDR3 coding DNA: TGCGCCAGCAAGCCGGGACTAGCGGGAAACAATGAGCAGTTCTTC.